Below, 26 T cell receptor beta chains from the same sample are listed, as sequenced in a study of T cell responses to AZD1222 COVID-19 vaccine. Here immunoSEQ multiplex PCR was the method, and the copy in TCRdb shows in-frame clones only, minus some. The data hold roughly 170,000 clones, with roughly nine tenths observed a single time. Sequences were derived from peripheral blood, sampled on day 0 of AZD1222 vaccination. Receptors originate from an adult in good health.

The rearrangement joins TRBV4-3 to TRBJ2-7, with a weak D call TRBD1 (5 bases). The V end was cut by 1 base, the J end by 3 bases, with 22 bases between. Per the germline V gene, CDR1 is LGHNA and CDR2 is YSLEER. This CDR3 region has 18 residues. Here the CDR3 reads CASSQGPETRVADYEQYF. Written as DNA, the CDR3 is TGCGCCAGCAGCCAAGGACCAGAGACCAGGGTTGCGGACTACGAGCAGTACTTC.

This chain's CDR3 is CASSPMSVNTEAFF. The CDR3 region has the DNA TGCGCCAGCAGCCCTATGTCGGTCAACACTGAAGCTTTCTTT. V gene TRBV4-3 combines with J gene TRBJ1-1; D is undetermined. Trimming shortened V by 4 bases and J by 2 bases, and 11 bases separated the two germline ends. The length of the CDR3 is 14 residues. Germline values: CDR1 LGHNA, CDR2 YSLEER.

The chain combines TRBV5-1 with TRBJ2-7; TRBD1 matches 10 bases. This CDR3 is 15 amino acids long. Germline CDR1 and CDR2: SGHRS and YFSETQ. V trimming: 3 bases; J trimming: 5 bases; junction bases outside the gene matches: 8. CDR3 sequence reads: CASSYRQGALNEQYF. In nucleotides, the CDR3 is TGCGCCAGCAGCTACCGACAGGGGGCGTTGAACGAGCAGTACTTC.

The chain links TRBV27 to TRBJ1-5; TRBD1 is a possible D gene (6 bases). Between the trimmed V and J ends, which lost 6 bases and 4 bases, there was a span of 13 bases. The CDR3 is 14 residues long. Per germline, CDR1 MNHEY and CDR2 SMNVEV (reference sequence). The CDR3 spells CASSSAGVNQPQHF. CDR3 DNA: TGTGCCAGCAGCAGCGCAGGGGTGAATCAGCCCCAGCATTTT.

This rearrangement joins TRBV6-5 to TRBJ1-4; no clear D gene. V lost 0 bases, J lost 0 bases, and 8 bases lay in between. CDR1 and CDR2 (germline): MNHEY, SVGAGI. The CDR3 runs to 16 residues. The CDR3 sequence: CASSYSWAATNEKLFF. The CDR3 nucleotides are TGTGCCAGCAGTTACTCATGGGCAGCAACTAATGAAAAACTGTTTTTT.

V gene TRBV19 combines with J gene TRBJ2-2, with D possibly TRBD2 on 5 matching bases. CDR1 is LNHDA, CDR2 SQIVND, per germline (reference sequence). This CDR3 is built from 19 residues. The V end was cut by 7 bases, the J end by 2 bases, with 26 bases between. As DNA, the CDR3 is TGTGCCAGTAAAAAATTAGGAGCTAGCCTCGAAAAAAACACCGGGGAGCTGTTTTTT. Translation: CASKKLGASLEKNTGELFF.

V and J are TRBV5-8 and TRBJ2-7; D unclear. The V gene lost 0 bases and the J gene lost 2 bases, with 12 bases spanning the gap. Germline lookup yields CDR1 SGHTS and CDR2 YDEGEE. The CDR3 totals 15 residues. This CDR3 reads CASSLVVAHTYEQYF. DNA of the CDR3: TGTGCCAGCAGCTTGGTGGTTGCCCATACCTACGAGCAGTACTTC.

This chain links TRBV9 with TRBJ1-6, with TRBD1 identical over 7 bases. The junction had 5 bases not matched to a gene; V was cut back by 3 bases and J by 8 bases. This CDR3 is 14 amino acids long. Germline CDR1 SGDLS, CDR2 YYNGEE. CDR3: CASSGQGNHSPLHF. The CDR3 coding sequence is TGTGCCAGCAGCGGACAGGGAAATCATTCACCCCTCCACTTT.

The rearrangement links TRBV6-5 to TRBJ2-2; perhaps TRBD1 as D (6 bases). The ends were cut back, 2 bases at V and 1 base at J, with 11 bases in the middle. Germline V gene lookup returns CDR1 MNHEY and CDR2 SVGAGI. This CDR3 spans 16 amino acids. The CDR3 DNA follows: TGTGCCAGCAGTTACCGACAGGTTCTGAACACCGGGGAGCTGTTTTTT. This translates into CASSYRQVLNTGELFF.

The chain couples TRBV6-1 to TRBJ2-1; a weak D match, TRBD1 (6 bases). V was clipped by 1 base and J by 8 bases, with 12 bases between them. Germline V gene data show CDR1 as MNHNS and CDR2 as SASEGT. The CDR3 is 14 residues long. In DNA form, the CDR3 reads TGTGCCAGCAGTGAAGGGCTTGGGGGCTATGAGCAGTTCTTC. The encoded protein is CASSEGLGGYEQFF.

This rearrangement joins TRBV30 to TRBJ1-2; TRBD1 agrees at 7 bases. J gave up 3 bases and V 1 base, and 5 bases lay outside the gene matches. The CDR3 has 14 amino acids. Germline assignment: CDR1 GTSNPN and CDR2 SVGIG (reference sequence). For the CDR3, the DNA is TGTGCCTGGAGTGGACAGGGAAGGCACTATGGCTACACCTTC. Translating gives CAWSGQGRHYGYTF. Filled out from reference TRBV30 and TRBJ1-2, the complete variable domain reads SQTIHQWPATLVQPVGSPLSLECTVEGTSNPNLYWYRQAAGRGLQLLFYSVGIGQISSEVPQNLSASRPQDRQFILSSKKLLLSDSGFYLCAWSGQGRHYGYTFGSGTRLTVV.

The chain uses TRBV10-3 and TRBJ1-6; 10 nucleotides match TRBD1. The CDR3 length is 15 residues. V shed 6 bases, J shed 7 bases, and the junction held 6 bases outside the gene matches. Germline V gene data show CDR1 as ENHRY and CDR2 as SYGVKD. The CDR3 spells CAIRSGGQGNSPLHF. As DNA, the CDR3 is TGTGCCATCAGATCCGGGGGACAGGGGAATTCACCCCTCCACTTT.

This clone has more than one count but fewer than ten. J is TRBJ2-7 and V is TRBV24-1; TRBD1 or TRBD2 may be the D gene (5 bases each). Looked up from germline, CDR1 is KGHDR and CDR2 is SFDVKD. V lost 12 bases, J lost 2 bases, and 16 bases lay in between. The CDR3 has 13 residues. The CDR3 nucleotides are TGTGCCCGATTCGGGGACCGACCCTACGAGCAGTACTTC. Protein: CARFGDRPYEQYF.

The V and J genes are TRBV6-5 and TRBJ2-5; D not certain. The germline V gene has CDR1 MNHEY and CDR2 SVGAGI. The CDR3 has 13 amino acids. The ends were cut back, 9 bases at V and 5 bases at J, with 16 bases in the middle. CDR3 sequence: CASYRAAGETQYF. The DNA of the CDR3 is TGTGCCAGTTATCGGGCAGCAGGCGAGACCCAGTACTTC.

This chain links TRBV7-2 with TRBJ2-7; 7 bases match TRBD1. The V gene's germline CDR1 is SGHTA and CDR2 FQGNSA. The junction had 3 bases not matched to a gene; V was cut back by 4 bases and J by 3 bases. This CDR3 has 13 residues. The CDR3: CASSSRTGYEQYF. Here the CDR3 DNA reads TGTGCCAGCAGCTCCAGGACAGGCTACGAGCAGTACTTC.

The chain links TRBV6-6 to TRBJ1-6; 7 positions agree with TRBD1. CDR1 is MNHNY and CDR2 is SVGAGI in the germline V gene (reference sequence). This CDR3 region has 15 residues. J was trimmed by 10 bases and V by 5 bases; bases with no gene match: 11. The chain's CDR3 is CASSHRGQGESPLHF. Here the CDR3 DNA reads TGTGCCAGCAGTCACAGAGGGCAGGGGGAGTCACCCCTCCACTTT.

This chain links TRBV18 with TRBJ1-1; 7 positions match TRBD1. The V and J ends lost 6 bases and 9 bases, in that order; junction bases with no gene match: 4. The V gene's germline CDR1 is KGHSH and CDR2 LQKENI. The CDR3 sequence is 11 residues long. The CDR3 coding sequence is TGTGCCAGCTCGCAGGGACAGCAAGCTTTCTTT. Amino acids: CASSQGQQAFF.

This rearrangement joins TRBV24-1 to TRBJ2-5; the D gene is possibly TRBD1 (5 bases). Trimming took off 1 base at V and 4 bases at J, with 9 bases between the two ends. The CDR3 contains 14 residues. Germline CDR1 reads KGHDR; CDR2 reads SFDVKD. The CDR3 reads CATSDFPGSETQYF. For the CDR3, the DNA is TGTGCCACCAGTGATTTCCCAGGGTCAGAGACCCAGTACTTC.

The CDR3: CAWIRYSGSPLHF. The CDR3 DNA reads TGTGCCTGGATTCGATATAGTGGTTCACCCCTCCACTTT. The J gene is TRBJ1-6, the V gene TRBV30; D is unresolved. Germline loops: CDR1 GTSNPN, CDR2 SVGIG (reference sequence). Trimming removed 4 bases from V and 9 bases from J, with 13 bases in between. The CDR3 extends over 13 amino acids.

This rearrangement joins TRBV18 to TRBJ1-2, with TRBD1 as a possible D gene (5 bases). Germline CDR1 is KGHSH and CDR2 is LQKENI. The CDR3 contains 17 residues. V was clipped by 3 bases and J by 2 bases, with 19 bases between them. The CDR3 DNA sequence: TGTGCCAGCTCACCCTCCGGGTTTCAGGGAACCAACTATGGCTACACCTTC. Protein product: CASSPSGFQGTNYGYTF.

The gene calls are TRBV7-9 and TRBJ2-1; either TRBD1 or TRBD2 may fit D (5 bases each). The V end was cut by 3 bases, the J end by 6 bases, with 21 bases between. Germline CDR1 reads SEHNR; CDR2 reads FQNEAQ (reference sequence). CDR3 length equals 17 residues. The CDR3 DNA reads TGTGCCAGCAGCTTGGGGCTAGAGGCTAGCTATCCCAATGAGCAGTTCTTC. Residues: CASSLGLEASYPNEQFF.

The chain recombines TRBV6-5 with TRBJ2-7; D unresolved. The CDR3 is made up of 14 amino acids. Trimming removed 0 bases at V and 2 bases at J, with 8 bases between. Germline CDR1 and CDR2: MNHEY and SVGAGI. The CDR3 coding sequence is TGTGCCAGCAGTTACTCCGACCCGACCTACGAGCAGTACTTC. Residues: CASSYSDPTYEQYF.

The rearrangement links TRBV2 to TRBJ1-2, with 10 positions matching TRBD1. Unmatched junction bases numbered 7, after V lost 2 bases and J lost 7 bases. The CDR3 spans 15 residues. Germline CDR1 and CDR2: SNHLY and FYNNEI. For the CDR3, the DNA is TGTGCCAGCAGTGAAAGGGGACAGGGGACTAGTGGCTACACCTTC. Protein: CASSERGQGTSGYTF.

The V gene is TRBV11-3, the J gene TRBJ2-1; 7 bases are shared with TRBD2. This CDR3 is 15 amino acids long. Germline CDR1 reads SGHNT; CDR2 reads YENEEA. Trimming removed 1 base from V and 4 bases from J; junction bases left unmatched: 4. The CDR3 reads CASSLGREPYNEQFF. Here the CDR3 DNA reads TGTGCCAGCAGCTTAGGGCGGGAGCCGTACAATGAGCAGTTCTTC.

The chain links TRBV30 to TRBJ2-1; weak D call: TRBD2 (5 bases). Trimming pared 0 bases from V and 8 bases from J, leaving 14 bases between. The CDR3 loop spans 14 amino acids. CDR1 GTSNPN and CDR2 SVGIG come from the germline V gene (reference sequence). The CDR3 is CAWSVLGGGDEQFF. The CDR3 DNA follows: TGTGCCTGGAGTGTACTAGGCGGTGGGGATGAGCAGTTCTTC.

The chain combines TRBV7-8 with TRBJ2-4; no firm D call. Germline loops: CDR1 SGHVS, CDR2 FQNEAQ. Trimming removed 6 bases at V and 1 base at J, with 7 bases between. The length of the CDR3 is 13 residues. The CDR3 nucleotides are TGTGCCAGCAGGGATGTTGCCAAAAACATTCAGTACTTC. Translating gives CASRDVAKNIQYF.